This T cell receptor beta chain was recorded in a study of naive and memory T cell subsets. This clonotype has a count of ten or more. This CDR3 region has 15 residues. CDR1 is MGHRA, CDR2 YSYEKL, per germline. V was pared by 0 bases and J by 4 bases, with 10 bases between. Amplification of ligated cDNA took four PCR rounds with SP2 and nested alpha and beta constant primers. TCRdb fed the 5' RACE reads into MiXCR, producing one record per CDR3 protein. Seen here are over 45,000 distinct CDR3 sequences, 4.7% observed once, and the top ten hold roughly 0.8%. A UMI-containing oligonucleotide was joined by 3' ligation to the TCR cDNA template.

The J gene is TRBJ1-5, the V gene TRBV4-1; unclear D gene. The sequence came from a female donor in good health. DNA for the CDR3: TGCGCCAGCAGCCAAGATTCGTCCAGAAATCAGCCCCAGCATTTT. This translates into CASSQDSSRNQPQHF.